One sample yielded the 23 T cell receptor beta chains listed below, sequenced in a study of Ad26.COV2.S vaccination and SARS-CoV-2 variants (dated by TCRdb to the early 2020s). The treatment or condition label, read with the paper, signifies: over 15 received Ad26.COV2.S at low or high dose, single or two shots; 5 received placebo; per-sample allocation not given. Repertoires of vaccine and placebo recipients were sequenced from samples collected on day 63 after the first injection. The library was built by means of the immunoSEQ multiplex PCR assay. In TCRdb, the immuneACCESS table is reduced to in-frame sequences with V and J assigned. These tables do not hold every clone; where another copy was compared, an unresolved V gene accounts for under half, and the others remain unexplained. This sample holds approximately 400,000 clones; about 83% were observed only once. Just under 7.5% of the sample lies in the top ten.

Sequenced here: peripheral blood, sampled in a trial of Ad26.COV2.S vaccine versus placebo. The receptors derive from a person between 18 and 60 years old who received the Ad26.COV2.S COVID-19 vaccine or a placebo.

The V and J genes are TRBV18 and TRBJ1-4; D is undetermined. V shed 0 bases and J shed 8 bases, with 7 bases lying between them. CDR3 length equals 13 residues. Germline CDR1 is KGHSH and CDR2 is LQKENI. The CDR3 bases are TGTGCCAGCTCACCACCGTCTACCGAAAAACTGTTTTTT. It specifies CASSPPSTEKLFF.

The J gene is TRBJ1-1, the V gene TRBV15, with TRBD1 identical over 11 bases. Trimming removed 4 bases from V and 11 bases from J; junction bases left unmatched: 6. This CDR3 has 13 amino acids. Germline V gene sequence: CDR1 LNHNV, CDR2 YYDKDF (reference sequence). The CDR3 region has the DNA TGTGCCACCAGCACGGACAGGGGGCTAGAGGCTTTCTTT. Protein: CATSTDRGLEAFF. The variable domain in full, with the rest retrieved from reference TRBV15 and TRBJ1-1, is DAMVIQNPRYQVTQFGKPVTLSCSQTLNHNVMYWYQQKSSQAPKLLFHYYDKDFNNEADTPDNFQSRRPNTSFCFLDIRSPGLGDTAMYLCATSTDRGLEAFFGQGTRLTVV.

V gene TRBV5-4 combines with J gene TRBJ2-3, with 7 positions matching TRBD2. CDR1 SGHNT and CDR2 YYREEE come from the germline V gene (reference sequence). This CDR3 spans 15 amino acids. The trim removed 1 base at V and 4 bases at J, leaving 6 bases unmatched. The CDR3 DNA reads TGTGCCAGCAGCTTGAGAGGCCGGGGGGCAGATACGCAGTATTTT. Protein: CASSLRGRGADTQYF.

The genes are TRBV30 and TRBJ2-1; D is undetermined. Germline V gene lookup returns CDR1 GTSNPN and CDR2 SVGIG (reference sequence). The CDR3 consists of 14 residues. Trimming stripped 0 bases from V and 0 bases from J, with 6 bases between. This chain's CDR3 is CAWSVLSSYNEQFF. The DNA for the CDR3 is TGTGCCTGGAGTGTATTGAGCTCCTACAATGAGCAGTTCTTC. Combining the CDR3 with reference TRBV30 and TRBJ2-1 gives the whole variable domain SQTIHQWPATLVQPVGSPLSLECTVEGTSNPNLYWYRQAAGRGLQLLFYSVGIGQISSEVPQNLSASRPQDRQFILSSKKLLLSDSGFYLCAWSVLSSYNEQFFGPGTRLTVL.

The V call is TRBV7-8, the J call TRBJ1-1, with D uncertain. V lost 5 bases to trimming and J lost 5 bases, with 9 bases between them. The CDR3 is made up of 12 amino acids. Germline-derived CDR1 and CDR2 are SGHVS and FQNEAQ. This chain's CDR3 is CASSHGWTEAFF. The CDR3 DNA is TGTGCCAGCAGCCATGGGTGGACTGAAGCTTTCTTT.

The chain combines TRBV9 with TRBJ1-2; a weak D match, TRBD1 (5 bases). The CDR3 spans 15 residues. The V end lost 0 bases, the J end lost 5 bases, and 14 bases lay between the germline ends. Germline loops: CDR1 SGDLS, CDR2 YYNGEE. This CDR3 is CASSVVRDSKYGYTF. CDR3 sequence (DNA): TGTGCCAGCAGCGTAGTCCGCGACAGCAAGTATGGCTACACCTTC. The variable domain in full, with the rest retrieved from reference TRBV9 and TRBJ1-2, is DSGVTQTPKHLITATGQRVTLRCSPRSGDLSVYWYQQSLDQGLQFLIQYYNGEERAKGNILERFSAQQFPDLHSELNLSSLELGDSALYFCASSVVRDSKYGYTFGSGTRLTVV.

This chain uses TRBV6-5 with TRBJ1-1; possibly TRBD1 for D (5 bases). V was trimmed by 10 bases and J by 0 bases, leaving 15 bases between them. Germline loops: CDR1 MNHEY, CDR2 SVGAGI. This CDR3 has 14 residues. The DNA for the CDR3 is TGTGCCATCTCTACTGGGGGATTGAACACTGAAGCTTTCTTT. It codes for CAISTGGLNTEAFF.

The chain couples TRBV5-1 to TRBJ1-1, with D hard to call. Trimming shortened V by 6 bases and J by 5 bases, and 20 bases separated the two germline ends. Germline assignment: CDR1 SGHRS and CDR2 YFSETQ. The CDR3 runs 15 residues. This CDR3 is CASKRNAGGQTEAFF. CDR3 bases: TGCGCCAGCAAACGGAATGCAGGAGGGCAGACTGAAGCTTTCTTT.

The chain uses TRBV6-6 and TRBJ1-3; D perhaps matches TRBD1 (5 bases). V lost 2 bases and J lost 8, with 13 bases in between. CDR1 MNHNY and CDR2 SVGAGI come from the germline V gene (reference sequence). The CDR3 is 14 residues long. CDR3 amino acids: CASSYGGMGHTIYF. The CDR3 DNA is TGTGCCAGCAGTTACGGGGGAATGGGGCACACCATATATTTT.

The chain has TRBV29-1 and TRBJ2-7, with D perhaps TRBD2 (6 bases). Per the germline V gene, CDR1 is SQVTM and CDR2 is ANQGSEA. The CDR3 runs to 13 residues. V lost 5 bases, J lost 5 bases, and 16 bases lay in between. The CDR3 region has the DNA TGCAGCGTTAACAAACTAGCTTTGAACGAGCAGTACTTC. Its protein is CSVNKLALNEQYF.

The chain joins TRBV9 to TRBJ2-1; 7 bases line up with TRBD2. This CDR3 has 16 residues. The V segment lost 4 bases and the J segment 0 bases; nucleotides outside the gene matches: 7. The germline CDR1 and CDR2 sequences are SGDLS and YYNGEE. The chain's CDR3 is CASSIPSGASYNEQFF. CDR3 nucleotides: TGTGCCAGCAGCATCCCCAGCGGGGCCTCCTACAATGAGCAGTTCTTC.

The rearrangement links TRBV5-1 to TRBJ2-1; the D is unclear. Germline V lookup: CDR1 SGHRS, CDR2 YFSETQ. V shed 0 bases and J shed 7 bases, with 11 bases lying between them. This CDR3 spans 14 amino acids. This CDR3 is CASSLGAPRNEQFF. CDR3 sequence (DNA): TGCGCCAGCAGCTTGGGGGCCCCAAGGAATGAGCAGTTCTTC.

This clone was recorded only once. The gene calls are TRBV7-3 and TRBJ2-1; perhaps TRBD2 as D (6 bases). Trimming removed 5 bases from V and 7 bases from J, with 15 bases in between. Germline values: CDR1 SGHTA, CDR2 FQGTGA. The length of the CDR3 is 14 residues. CDR3 amino acids: CASSPYGSENEQFF. CDR3 nucleotides: TGTGCCAGCAGCCCTTACGGGAGTGAAAATGAGCAGTTCTTC.

The chain uses TRBV7-6 and TRBJ2-7; 7 bases are shared with TRBD2. With 5 bases clipped from V and 3 bases from J, the junction kept 4 bases outside the gene matches. Germline CDR1 reads SGHVS; CDR2 reads FNYEAQ. The CDR3 has 13 residues. The CDR3 spells CASSPGLVYEQYF. The CDR3 bases are TGTGCCAGCAGCCCAGGACTAGTCTACGAGCAGTACTTC.

The chain carries TRBV4-1 and TRBJ1-5, with unresolved D. V lost 1 base and J 5 bases, leaving 15 bases between the germline ends. This CDR3 has 16 residues. From germline, CDR1 is MGHRA and CDR2 YSYEKL. This CDR3 is CASSQGKALVYQPQHF. In nucleotides, the CDR3 is TGCGCCAGCAGCCAAGGTAAAGCCCTAGTATATCAGCCCCAGCATTTT.

The chain joins TRBV12-3 or TRBV12-4 to TRBJ2-7, with D unresolved. The CDR3 is 11 residues long. V lost 3 bases to trimming and J lost 5 bases, with 5 bases between them. The chain's CDR3 is CASSFWNEQYF. DNA of the CDR3: TGTGCCAGCAGTTTTTGGAACGAGCAGTACTTC.

This chain joins TRBV11-2 and TRBJ1-5; D ambiguous. CDR3 length: 13 residues. V lost 1 base and J 7 bases, leaving 8 bases between the germline ends. CDR1 and CDR2 from the germline V gene are SGHAT and FQNNGV. The CDR3 DNA sequence: TGTGCCAGCAGCTTAGGCCTTCGGCAGCCCCAGCATTTT. Protein: CASSLGLRQPQHF.

The chain combines TRBV20-1 with TRBJ1-2, with D hard to call. The germline V gene has CDR1 DFQATT and CDR2 SNEGSKA (reference sequence). There are 11 residues in the CDR3. V was cut by 4 bases and J by 2 bases, with 5 bases left in between. Here the CDR3 DNA reads TGCAGTGCTACCAGCAACTATGGCTACACCTTC. Translated: CSATSNYGYTF.

V gene TRBV5-1 combines with J gene TRBJ2-7, with D uncertain. Between the trimmed V and J ends, which lost 2 bases and 3 bases, there was a span of 12 bases. Germline assignment: CDR1 SGHRS and CDR2 YFSETQ. The CDR3 sequence is 14 residues long. The CDR3 loop is CASSFGPEFYEQYF. As DNA, the CDR3 is TGCGCCAGCAGCTTCGGCCCGGAGTTCTACGAGCAGTACTTC.

The CDR3, as DNA: TGTGCCAGCGGTTCTAGCAATCAGCCCCAGCATTTT. Protein: CASGSSNQPQHF. The chain uses TRBV3-1 (or the pseudogene TRBV3-2) and TRBJ1-5; D remains unclear. The germline V and J ends were trimmed by 8 bases and 0 bases, with 5 bases remaining between them. The length of the CDR3 is 12 residues. Germline lookup yields CDR1 LGHDT and CDR2 YNNKEL (reference sequence).

The chain employs TRBV5-1 and TRBJ2-3, with D uncertain. The germline V gene has CDR1 SGHRS and CDR2 YFSETQ. There are 12 residues in the CDR3. The germline V and J ends were trimmed by 4 bases and 6 bases, with 9 bases remaining between them. The CDR3 nucleotides are TGCGCCAGCAGCCTGGCAAGGGATACGCAGTATTTT. Its protein product is CASSLARDTQYF.

The V call is TRBV11-2, the J call TRBJ2-2; D is undetermined. V gave up 3 bases and J gave up 3 bases, with 8 bases separating them. Germline CDR1 is SGHAT and CDR2 is FQNNGV. The CDR3 is 14 amino acids. The CDR3 bases are TGTGCCAGCAGCTTTAGTCGGGACACCGGGGAGCTGTTTTTT. Its translation: CASSFSRDTGELFF.

The V and J genes are TRBV11-3 and TRBJ2-5; tentatively, D is TRBD1 or TRBD2 (6 bases each). The CDR3 has 17 amino acids. V was trimmed by 5 bases and J by 4 bases, leaving 23 bases between them. Germline V lookup: CDR1 SGHNT, CDR2 YENEEA. The CDR3 coding sequence is TGTGCCAGCAGCACCCGAATGCAAAGGGGGGTCAGAGAGACCCAGTACTTC. Translated: CASSTRMQRGVRETQYF.